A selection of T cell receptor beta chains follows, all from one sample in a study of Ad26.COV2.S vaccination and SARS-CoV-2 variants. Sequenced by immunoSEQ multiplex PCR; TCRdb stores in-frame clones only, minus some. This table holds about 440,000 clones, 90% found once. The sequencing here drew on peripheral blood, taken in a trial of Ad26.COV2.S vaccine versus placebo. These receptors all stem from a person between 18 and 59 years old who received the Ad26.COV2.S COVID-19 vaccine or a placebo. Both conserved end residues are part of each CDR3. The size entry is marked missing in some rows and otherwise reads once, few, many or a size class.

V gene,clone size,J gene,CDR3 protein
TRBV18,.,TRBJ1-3,CASSPIAASSGNTIYF
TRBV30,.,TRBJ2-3,CAWSVGRAEDTQYF
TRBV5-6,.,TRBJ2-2,CASSLVRGTGELFF
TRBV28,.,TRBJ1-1,CASSLGGSQRGGTEAFF
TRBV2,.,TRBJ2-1,CASSPSGTLTLNEQFF
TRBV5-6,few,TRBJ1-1,CASSRPPGGAFF
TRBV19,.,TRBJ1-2,CASSIAGGYTF
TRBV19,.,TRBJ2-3,CASSHRAGQGSDTQYF
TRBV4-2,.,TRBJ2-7,CASSQDQPGPLLAYEQYF
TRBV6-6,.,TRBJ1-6,CASSYSDSYNSPLHF
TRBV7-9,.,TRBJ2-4,CASSLTTAGRENIQYF
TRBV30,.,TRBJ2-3,CAWNGQDADTQYF
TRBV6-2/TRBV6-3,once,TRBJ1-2,CASSPLGYGYTF
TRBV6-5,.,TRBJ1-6,CASIRRSSYNSPLHF
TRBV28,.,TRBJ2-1,CASSLLSGLGYNEQFF
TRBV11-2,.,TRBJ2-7,CASSLVFSSYEQYF
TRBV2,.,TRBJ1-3,CASSETGGRSGNTIYF
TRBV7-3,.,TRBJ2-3,CASSIRALAGGADTQYF
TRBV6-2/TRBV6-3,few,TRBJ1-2,CASSITGSYGYTF
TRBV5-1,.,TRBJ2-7,CASSPEASGRQQYF
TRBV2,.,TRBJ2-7,CASSVFDARYEQYF
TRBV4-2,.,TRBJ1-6,CASSRRRGQTYNSPLHF
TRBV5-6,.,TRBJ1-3,CASSLKGAGSGNTIYF
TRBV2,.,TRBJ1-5,CASSEEGGNLNQPQHF
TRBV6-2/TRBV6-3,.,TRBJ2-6,CASSYSRRTVSGANVLTF
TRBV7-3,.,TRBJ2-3,CASSPRPGRDTQYF
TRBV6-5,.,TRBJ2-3,CASSSVGSPSTDTQYF
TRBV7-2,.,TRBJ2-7,CASSPGGRNYEQYF
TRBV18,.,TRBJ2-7,CASSPRAGDLEQYF
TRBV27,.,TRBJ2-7,CASLACEQYF
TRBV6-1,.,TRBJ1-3,CASSEGGYSGNTIYF
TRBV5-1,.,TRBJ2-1,CASSLEGLAGPTYNEQFF
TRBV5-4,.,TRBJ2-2,CASSVPGVDTGELFF
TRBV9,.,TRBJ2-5,CASSDAGQETQYF
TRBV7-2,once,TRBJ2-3,CASSLVRLIGGFTDTQYF
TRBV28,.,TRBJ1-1,CASTLGNTEAFF
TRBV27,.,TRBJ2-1,CASSSAGTAYNEQFF
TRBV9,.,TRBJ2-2,CASSGSRGTGELFF
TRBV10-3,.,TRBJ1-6,CAISPIRGNNSPLHF
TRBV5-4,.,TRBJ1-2,CAILDQGRYGYTF
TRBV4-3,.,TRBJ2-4,CASSQGPEDIQYF
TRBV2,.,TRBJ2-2,CASSGGTSGTANTGELFF
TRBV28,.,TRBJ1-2,CASSPPGQVPDYGYTF
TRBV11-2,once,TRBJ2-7,CASSPGTSGSSYEQYF
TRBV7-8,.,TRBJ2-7,CASSLAWDTGIREQYF
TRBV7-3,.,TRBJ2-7,CASSLSSPTLREQYF
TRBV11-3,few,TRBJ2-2,CASSAGQGNGELFF
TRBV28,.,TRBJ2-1,CASSPGTSGSIYNEQFF
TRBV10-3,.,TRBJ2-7,CAISVMAGPSEQYF
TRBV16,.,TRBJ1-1,CASSPAGGLEDTEAFF
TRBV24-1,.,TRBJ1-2,CATSGHDNYGYTF
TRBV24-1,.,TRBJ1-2,CATWAPGQGDGYTF
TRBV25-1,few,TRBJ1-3,CASSARGGNTIYF
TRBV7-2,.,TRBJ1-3,CASSPQGTTGNTIYF
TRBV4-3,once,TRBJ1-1,CTSSLRRTDEAFF
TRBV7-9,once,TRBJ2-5,CASGQETQYF
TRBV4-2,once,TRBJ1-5,CASSGQLGQPQHF
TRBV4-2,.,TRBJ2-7,CASSQGVGPYEQYF
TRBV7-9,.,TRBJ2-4,CASSTQGVAKNIQYF
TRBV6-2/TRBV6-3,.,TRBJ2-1,CASSYSLVQGSGNEQFF